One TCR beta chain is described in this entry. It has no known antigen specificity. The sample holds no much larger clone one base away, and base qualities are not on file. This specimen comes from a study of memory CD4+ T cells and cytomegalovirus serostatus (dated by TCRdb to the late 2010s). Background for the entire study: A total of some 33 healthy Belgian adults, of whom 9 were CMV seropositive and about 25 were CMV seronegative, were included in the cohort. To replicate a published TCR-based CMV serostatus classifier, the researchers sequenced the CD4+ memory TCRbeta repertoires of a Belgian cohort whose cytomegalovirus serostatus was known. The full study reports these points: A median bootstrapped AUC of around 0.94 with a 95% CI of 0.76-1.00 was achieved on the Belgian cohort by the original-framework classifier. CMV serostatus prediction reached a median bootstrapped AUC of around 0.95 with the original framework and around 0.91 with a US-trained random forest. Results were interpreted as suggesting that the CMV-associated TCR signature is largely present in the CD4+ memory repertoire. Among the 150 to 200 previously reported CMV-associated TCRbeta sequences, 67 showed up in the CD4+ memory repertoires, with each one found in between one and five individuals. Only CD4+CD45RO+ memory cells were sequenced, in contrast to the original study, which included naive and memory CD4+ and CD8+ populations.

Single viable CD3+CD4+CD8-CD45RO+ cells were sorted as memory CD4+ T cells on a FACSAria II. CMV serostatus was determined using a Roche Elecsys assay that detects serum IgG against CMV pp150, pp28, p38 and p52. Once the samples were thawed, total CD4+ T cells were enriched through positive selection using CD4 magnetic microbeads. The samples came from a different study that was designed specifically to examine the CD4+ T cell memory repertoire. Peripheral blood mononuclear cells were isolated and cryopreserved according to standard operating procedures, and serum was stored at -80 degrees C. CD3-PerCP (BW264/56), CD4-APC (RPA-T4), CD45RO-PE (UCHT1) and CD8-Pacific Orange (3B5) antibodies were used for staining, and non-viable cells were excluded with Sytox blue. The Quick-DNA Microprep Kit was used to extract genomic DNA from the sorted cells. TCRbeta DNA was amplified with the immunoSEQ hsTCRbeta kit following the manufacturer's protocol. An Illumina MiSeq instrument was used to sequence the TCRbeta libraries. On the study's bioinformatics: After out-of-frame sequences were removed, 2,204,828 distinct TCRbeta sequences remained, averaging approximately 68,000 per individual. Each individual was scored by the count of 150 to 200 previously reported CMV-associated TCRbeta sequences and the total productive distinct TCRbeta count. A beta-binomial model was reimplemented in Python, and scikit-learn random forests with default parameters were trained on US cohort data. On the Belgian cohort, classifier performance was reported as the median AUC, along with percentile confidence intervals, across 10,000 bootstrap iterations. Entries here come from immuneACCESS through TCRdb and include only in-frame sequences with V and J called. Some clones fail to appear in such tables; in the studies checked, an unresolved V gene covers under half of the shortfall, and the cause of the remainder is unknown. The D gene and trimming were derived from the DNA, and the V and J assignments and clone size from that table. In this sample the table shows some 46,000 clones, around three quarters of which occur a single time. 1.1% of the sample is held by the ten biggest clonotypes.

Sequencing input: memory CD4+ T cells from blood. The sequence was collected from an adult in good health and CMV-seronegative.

The CDR3 here reads CASSLPGASYEQYF. The sequence in DNA is TGTGCCAGCAGCTTGCCCGGGGCCTCCTACGAGCAGTACTTC. The V and J genes are TRBV5-6 and TRBJ2-7, with the D gene possibly TRBD1 or TRBD2, each one fitting 5 bases. Based on the germline V gene, the CDR1 and CDR2 sequences are SGHDT and YYEEEE. The V end loses 1 base and the J end loses 0 bases, and a stretch of 8 bases separates them. CDR3 length: 14 amino acids, cysteine to phenylalanine. Only the CDR3 portion is preserved as DNA: 42 bases, with reading frame beginning at the first base.